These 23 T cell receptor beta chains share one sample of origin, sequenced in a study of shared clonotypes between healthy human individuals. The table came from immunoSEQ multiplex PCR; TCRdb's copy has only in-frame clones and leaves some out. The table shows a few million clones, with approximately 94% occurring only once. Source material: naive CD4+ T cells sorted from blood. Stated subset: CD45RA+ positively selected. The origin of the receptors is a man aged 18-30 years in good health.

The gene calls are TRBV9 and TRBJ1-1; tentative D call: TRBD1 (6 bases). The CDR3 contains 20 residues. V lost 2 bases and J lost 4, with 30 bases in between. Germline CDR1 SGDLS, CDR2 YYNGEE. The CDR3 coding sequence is TGTGCCAGCAGCGTCCAACCCTCAACAGGGTTTGGATTGGGTGGCACTGAAGCTTTCTTT. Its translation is CASSVQPSTGFGLGGTEAFF.

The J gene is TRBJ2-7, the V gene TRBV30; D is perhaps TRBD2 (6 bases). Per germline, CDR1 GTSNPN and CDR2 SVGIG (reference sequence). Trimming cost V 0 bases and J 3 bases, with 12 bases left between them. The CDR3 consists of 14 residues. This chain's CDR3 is CAWSVSGTDYEQYF. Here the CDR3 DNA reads TGTGCCTGGAGTGTTAGCGGAACCGACTACGAGCAGTACTTC.

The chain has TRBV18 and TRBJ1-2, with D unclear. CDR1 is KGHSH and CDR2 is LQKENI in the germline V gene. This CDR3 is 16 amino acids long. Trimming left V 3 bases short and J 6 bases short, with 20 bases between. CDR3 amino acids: CASSPGRQERGDGYTF. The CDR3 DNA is TGTGCCAGCTCACCGGGGAGGCAGGAGCGTGGGGATGGCTACACCTTC.

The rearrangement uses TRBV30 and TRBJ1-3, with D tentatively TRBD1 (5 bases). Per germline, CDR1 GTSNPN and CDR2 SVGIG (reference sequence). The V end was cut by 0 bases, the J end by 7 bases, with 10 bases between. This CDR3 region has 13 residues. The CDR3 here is CAWSVPRDNTIYF. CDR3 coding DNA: TGTGCCTGGAGTGTACCCAGGGACAACACCATATATTTT.

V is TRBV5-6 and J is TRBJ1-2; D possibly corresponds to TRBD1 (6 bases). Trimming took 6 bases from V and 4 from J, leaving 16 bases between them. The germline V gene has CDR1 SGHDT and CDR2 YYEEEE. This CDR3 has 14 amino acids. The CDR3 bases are TGTGCCAGCACCGATAAGAGGGGGAGCTATGGCTACACCTTC. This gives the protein CASTDKRGSYGYTF. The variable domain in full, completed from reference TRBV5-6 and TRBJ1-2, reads DAGVTQSPTHLIKTRGQQVTLRCSPKSGHDTVSWYQQALGQGPQFIFQYYEEEERQRGNFPDRFSGHQFPNYSSELNVNALLLGDSALYLCASTDKRGSYGYTFGSGTRLTVV.

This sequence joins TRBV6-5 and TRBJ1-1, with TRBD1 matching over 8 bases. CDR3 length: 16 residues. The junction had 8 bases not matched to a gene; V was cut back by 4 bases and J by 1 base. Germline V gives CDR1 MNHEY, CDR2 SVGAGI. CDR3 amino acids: CASSSRATGANTEAFF. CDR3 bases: TGTGCCAGCAGTTCACGCGCGACAGGGGCGAACACTGAAGCTTTCTTT.

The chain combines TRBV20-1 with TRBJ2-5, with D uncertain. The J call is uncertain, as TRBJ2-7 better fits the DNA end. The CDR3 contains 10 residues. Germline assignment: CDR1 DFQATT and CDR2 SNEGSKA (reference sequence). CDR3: CSAISYEQYF. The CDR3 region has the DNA TGCAGTGCTATCTCCTACGAGCAGTACTTC.

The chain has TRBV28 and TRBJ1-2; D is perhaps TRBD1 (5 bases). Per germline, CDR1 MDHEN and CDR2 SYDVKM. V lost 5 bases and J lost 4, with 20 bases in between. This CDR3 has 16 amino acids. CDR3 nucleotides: TGTGCCAGCAGTCTACACGGGACCGCAGCGGGCTATGGCTACACCTTC. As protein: CASSLHGTAAGYGYTF.

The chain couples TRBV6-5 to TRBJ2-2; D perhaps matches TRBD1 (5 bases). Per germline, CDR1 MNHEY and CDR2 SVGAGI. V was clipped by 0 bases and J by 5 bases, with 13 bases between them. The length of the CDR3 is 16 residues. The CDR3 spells CASSYSMGQGTGELFF. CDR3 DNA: TGTGCCAGCAGTTACTCGATGGGGCAAGGGACCGGGGAGCTGTTTTTT.

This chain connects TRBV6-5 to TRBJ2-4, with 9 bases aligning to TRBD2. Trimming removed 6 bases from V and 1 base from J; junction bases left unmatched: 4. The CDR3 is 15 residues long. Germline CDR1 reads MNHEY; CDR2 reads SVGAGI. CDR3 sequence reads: CASSPGTSAKNIQYF. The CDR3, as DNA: TGTGCCAGCAGCCCTGGGACTAGCGCCAAAAACATTCAGTACTTC.

CDR3 sequence (DNA): TGTGCCAGCAAAAACAGGGAGGTACAGCCCCAGCATTTT. This translates into CASKNREVQPQHF. The chain couples TRBV28 to TRBJ1-5; TRBD1 is a possible D gene (6 bases). Germline V CDR1 and CDR2: MDHEN, SYDVKM. The CDR3 length is 13 residues. Trimming took off 7 bases at V and 7 bases at J, with 14 bases between the two ends.

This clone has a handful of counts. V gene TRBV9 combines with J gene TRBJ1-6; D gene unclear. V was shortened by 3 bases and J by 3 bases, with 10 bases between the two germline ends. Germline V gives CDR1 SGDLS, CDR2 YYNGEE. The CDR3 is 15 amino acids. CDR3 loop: CASSGRGNYNSPLHF. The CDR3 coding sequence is TGTGCCAGCAGCGGGCGAGGCAACTATAATTCACCCCTCCACTTT.

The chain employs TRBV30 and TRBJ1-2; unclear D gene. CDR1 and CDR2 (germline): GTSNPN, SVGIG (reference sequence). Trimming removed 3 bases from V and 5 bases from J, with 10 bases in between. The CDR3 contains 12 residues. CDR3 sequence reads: CAWSSSVYGYTF. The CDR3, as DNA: TGTGCCTGGAGCAGTTCGGTTTATGGCTACACCTTC.

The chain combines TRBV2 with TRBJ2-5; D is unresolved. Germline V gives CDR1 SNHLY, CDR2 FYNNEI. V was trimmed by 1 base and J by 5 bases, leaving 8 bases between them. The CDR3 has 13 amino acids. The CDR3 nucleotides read TGTGCCAGCAGTGAAGAGACCCGGGAGACCCAGTACTTC. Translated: CASSEETRETQYF. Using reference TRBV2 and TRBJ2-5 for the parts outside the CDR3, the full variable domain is EPEVTQTPSHQVTQMGQEVILRCVPISNHLYFYWYRQILGQKVEFLVSFYNNEISEKSEIFDDQFSVERPDGSNFTLKIRSTKLEDSAMYFCASSEETRETQYFGPGTRLLVL.

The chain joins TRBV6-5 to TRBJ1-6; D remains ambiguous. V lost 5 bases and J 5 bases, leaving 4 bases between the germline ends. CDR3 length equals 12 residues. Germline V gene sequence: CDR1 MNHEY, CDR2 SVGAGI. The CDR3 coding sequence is TGTGCCAGCAGTCTTAATAATTCACCCCTCCACTTT. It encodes CASSLNNSPLHF.

The CDR3 loop reads CASSQVGRDLYGYTF. CDR3 sequence (DNA): TGCGCCAGCAGCCAAGTGGGCAGAGACCTCTATGGCTACACCTTC. V usage is TRBV4-3 and J usage is TRBJ1-2, with unresolved D. The CDR3 covers 15 residues. Between the trimmed V and J ends, which lost 1 base and 4 bases, there was a span of 13 bases. The V gene's germline CDR1 is LGHNA and CDR2 YSLEER.

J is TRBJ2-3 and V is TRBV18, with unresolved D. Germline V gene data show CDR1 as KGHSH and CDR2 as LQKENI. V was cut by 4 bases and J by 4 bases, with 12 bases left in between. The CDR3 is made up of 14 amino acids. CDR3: CASSRGSLADTQYF. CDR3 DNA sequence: TGTGCCAGCTCACGGGGTAGCTTGGCAGATACGCAGTATTTT. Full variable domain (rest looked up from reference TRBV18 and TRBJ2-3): NAGVMQNPRHLVRRRGQEARLRCSPMKGHSHVYWYRQLPEEGLKFMVYLQKENIIDESGMPKERFSAEFPKEGPSILRIQQVVRGDSAAYFCASSRGSLADTQYFGPGTRLTVL.

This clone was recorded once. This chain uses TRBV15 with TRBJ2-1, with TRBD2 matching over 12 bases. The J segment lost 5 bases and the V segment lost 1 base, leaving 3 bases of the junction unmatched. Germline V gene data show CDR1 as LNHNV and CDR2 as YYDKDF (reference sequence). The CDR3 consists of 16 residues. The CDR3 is CATSRGGLAGNNEQFF. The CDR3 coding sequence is TGTGCCACCAGCAGAGGGGGACTAGCGGGCAACAATGAGCAGTTCTTC.

The CDR3 reads CASRSKGTTGELFF. In DNA, the CDR3 is TGTGCCAGCAGGTCTAAAGGAACCACCGGGGAGCTGTTTTTT. V and J are TRBV11-1 and TRBJ2-2; D is unclear. CDR3 size: 14 residues. Germline CDR1 and CDR2: SGHAT and FQDESV (reference sequence). The V gene lost 6 bases and the J gene lost 4 bases, with 12 bases spanning the gap.

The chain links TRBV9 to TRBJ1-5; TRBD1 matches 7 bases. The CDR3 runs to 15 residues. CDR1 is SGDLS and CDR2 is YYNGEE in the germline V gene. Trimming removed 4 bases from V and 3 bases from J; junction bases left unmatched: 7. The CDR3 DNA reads TGTGCCAGCAGCTCAGAGGGGGCGCCCAATCAGCCCCAGCATTTT. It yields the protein CASSSEGAPNQPQHF. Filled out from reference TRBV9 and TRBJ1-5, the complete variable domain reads DSGVTQTPKHLITATGQRVTLRCSPRSGDLSVYWYQQSLDQGLQFLIQYYNGEERAKGNILERFSAQQFPDLHSELNLSSLELGDSALYFCASSSEGAPNQPQHFGDGTRLSIL.

CDR3 in DNA: TGTGCCAGCAGTCCTCCGGGGGCGTATGGCTACACCTTC. Protein: CASSPPGAYGYTF. The rearrangement joins TRBV7-9 to TRBJ1-2; the D gene is possibly TRBD1 (6 bases). The CDR3 runs 13 residues. Germline CDR1 and CDR2: SEHNR and FQNEAQ (reference sequence). V lost 6 bases and J lost 5, with 13 bases in between.

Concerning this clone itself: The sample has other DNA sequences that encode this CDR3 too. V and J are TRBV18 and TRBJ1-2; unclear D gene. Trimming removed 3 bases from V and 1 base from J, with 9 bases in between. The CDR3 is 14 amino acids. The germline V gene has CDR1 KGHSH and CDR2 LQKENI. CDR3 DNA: TGTGCCAGCTCACCCCCGACGGGTAACTATGGCTACACCTTC. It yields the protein CASSPPTGNYGYTF.

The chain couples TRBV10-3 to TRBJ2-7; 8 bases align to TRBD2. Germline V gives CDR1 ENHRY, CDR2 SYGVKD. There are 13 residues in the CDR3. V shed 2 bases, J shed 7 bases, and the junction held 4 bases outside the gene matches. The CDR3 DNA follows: TGTGCCATCAGTGAGGGACTAGCTTGGGAGCAGTACTTC. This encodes CAISEGLAWEQYF.